The 8 T cell receptor beta chains below come from one sample, sequenced in a study of Graves' ophthalmopathy and Graves' hyperthyroidism. Amplification from RNA transcripts yielded the TCR beta CDR3 regions. First-round RT-PCR relied on HTBI primers, and a second-round multiplex PCR came next. TCRdb ran MiXCR on the multiplex PCR reads and lists one entry per CDR3 protein. The sample yields a few hundred thousand distinct CDR3 sequences, about 40% seen once. The sample taken for sequencing was peripheral blood or thyroid tissue (not recorded which). The source is an adult man with Graves' hyperthyroidism.

As regards this clonotype: Lacking the conserved final phenylalanine or tryptophan, this CDR3 likely reflects a read error. The chain recombines TRBV7-9 with TRBJ2-7; D gene unclear. Germline V gene sequence: CDR1 SEHNR, CDR2 FQNEAQ (reference sequence). Trimming cost V 8 bases and J 3 bases, with 11 bases left between them. CDR3 length equals 12 residues. CDR3 loop: CASSPGSYEQYL. CDR3 nucleotides: TGTGCCAGCTCACCTGGAAGCTACGAGCAGTACCTC.

The chain is built from TRBV9 and TRBJ1-5, with D perhaps TRBD1 (6 bases). CDR1 SGDLS and CDR2 YYNGEE come from the germline V gene. V lost 4 bases to trimming and J lost 0 bases, with 11 bases between them. This CDR3 has 15 residues. As DNA, the CDR3 is TGTGCCAGCAGCTGGCAGGGGAATAGCAATCAGCCCCAGCATTTT. Translated, it gives CASSWQGNSNQPQHF.

The J gene is TRBJ2-7, the V gene TRBV6-5, with D possibly being TRBD1 or TRBD2 (7 bases each). This CDR3 has 17 amino acids. From germline, CDR1 is MNHEY and CDR2 SVGAGI. The V end lost 6 bases, the J end lost 0 bases, and 21 bases lay between the germline ends. Here the CDR3 reads CASSPPPTGRGSYEQYF. CDR3 sequence (DNA): TGTGCCAGCAGCCCTCCTCCGACAGGGAGGGGCTCCTACGAGCAGTACTTC.

The gene calls are TRBV5-6 and TRBJ1-5, with TRBD1 matching over 8 bases. Per germline, CDR1 SGHDT and CDR2 YYEEEE. This CDR3 comprises 13 residues. The ends lost 4 bases at V and 14 bases at J; junction bases unmatched: 11. The CDR3 is CASSPRTGYYEHF. The CDR3 DNA is TGTGCCAGCAGCCCGAGGACAGGGTACTACGAGCATTTT.

The sample holds many counts of this clonotype. The gene calls are TRBV2 and TRBJ1-1; tentative D call: TRBD1 (6 bases). V shed 3 bases and J shed 0 bases, with 8 bases lying between them. CDR3 length: 14 residues. Germline V lookup: CDR1 SNHLY, CDR2 FYNNEI. The chain's CDR3 is CASSEGTMNTEAFF. The CDR3 nucleotides read TGTGCCAGCAGTGAGGGGACAATGAACACTGAAGCTTTCTTT.

V gene TRBV20-1 combines with J gene TRBJ2-7; TRBD2 aligns across 13 bases. Trimming cost V 5 bases and J 4 bases; bases outside gene matches: 5. Germline lookup yields CDR1 DFQATT and CDR2 SNEGSKA (reference sequence). The CDR3 runs 14 residues. DNA for the CDR3: TGCAGTGCTTCCAGGACTAGCGGGAGTTACGAGCAGTACTTC. Translation: CSASRTSGSYEQYF.

The chain is built from TRBV2 and TRBJ2-3; D is possibly TRBD2 (5 bases). This CDR3 region has 15 residues. V shed 4 bases and J shed 1 base, with 12 bases lying between them. CDR1 and CDR2 (germline): SNHLY, FYNNEI. CDR3 DNA sequence: TGTGCCAGCAGTGCTAGCCGCCCAGGCACAGATACGCAGTATTTT. This encodes CASSASRPGTDTQYF.

This clonotype was seen ten or more times. The chain joins TRBV29-1 to TRBJ2-7; a possible D gene is TRBD2 (6 bases). V was shortened by 2 bases and J by 5 bases, with 16 bases between the two germline ends. CDR1 and CDR2 (germline): SQVTM, ANQGSEA. The CDR3 runs to 14 residues. The CDR3: CSVELASRRDEQYF. Written as DNA, the CDR3 is TGCAGCGTTGAATTGGCTAGCAGGAGGGACGAGCAGTACTTC.